Shown below are 13 T cell receptor beta chains from a single sample sequenced in a study of shared clonotypes between healthy human individuals. Measured with immunoSEQ multiplex PCR; TCRdb has only the in-frame clones, and not every one. The data show about a million clones, with 60% to 80% seen just once and 0.89% held by the top ten. Sequencing was performed on memory CD4+ T cells from PBMCs. Subset given: CD45RA-negative fraction. These receptors all stem from a man aged 18 to 29 in good health. Some clones in this sample may be carry-over from other donors' samples.

The chain carries TRBV7-7 and TRBJ2-3, with 11 bases fitting TRBD2. Germline V lookup: CDR1 SSHAT, CDR2 FNYEAQ (reference sequence). CDR3 length equals 17 residues. V lost 5 bases, J lost 5 bases, and 12 bases stayed unmatched. The CDR3 loop is CASSPTLAGGLKDTQYF. Here the CDR3 DNA reads TGTGCCAGCAGCCCGACCCTAGCGGGAGGTTTGAAAGATACGCAGTATTTT.

J is TRBJ2-3 and V is TRBV18, with 7 bases matching TRBD2. The trim removed 8 bases at V and 2 bases at J, leaving 10 bases unmatched. This CDR3 is built from 15 residues. Germline CDR1 and CDR2: KGHSH and LQKENI. CDR3 sequence (DNA): TGTGCCAGCGCCCGTGAACTAGCGCCCACAGATACGCAGTATTTT. Its protein product is CASARELAPTDTQYF.

The chain links TRBV2 to TRBJ2-1, with D tentatively TRBD2 (5 bases). The length of the CDR3 is 13 residues. Trimming shortened V by 7 bases and J by 5 bases, and 12 bases separated the two germline ends. Germline V gene lookup returns CDR1 SNHLY and CDR2 FYNNEI. The chain's CDR3 is CASTAGLNNEQFF. The CDR3 DNA is TGTGCCAGCACCGCCGGACTCAACAATGAGCAGTTCTTC.

The chain links TRBV7-2 to TRBJ2-1; the D gene is possibly TRBD1 (6 bases). V was trimmed by 0 bases and J by 9 bases, leaving 15 bases between them. CDR3 length: 15 residues. Germline lookup yields CDR1 SGHTA and CDR2 FQGNSA. CDR3: CASSLAGTTFGEQFF. The DNA of the CDR3 is TGTGCCAGCAGCTTAGCGGGGACAACGTTCGGTGAGCAGTTCTTC.

This rearrangement joins TRBV28 to TRBJ1-2, with 8 bases identical to TRBD1. This CDR3 has 16 amino acids. J lost 8 bases, V lost 8 bases, and 19 bases had no gene match. Germline V CDR1 and CDR2: MDHEN, SYDVKM. CDR3 coding DNA: TGTGCCAGCTTTATTAATCCGGGACAGGCATCCGGCGGCTACACCTTC. This sequence encodes CASFINPGQASGGYTF.

The V call is TRBV7-2, the J call TRBJ2-1; D possibly corresponds to TRBD1 (5 bases). The CDR3 consists of 14 residues. Germline V gene sequence: CDR1 SGHTA, CDR2 FQGNSA. Trimming pared 3 bases from V and 5 bases from J, leaving 11 bases between. The CDR3 DNA follows: TGTGCCAGCAGCTTCCAGGGTCGGGACAATGAGCAGTTCTTC. This sequence encodes CASSFQGRDNEQFF.

This chain joins TRBV7-2 and TRBJ2-3; 10 bases are shared with TRBD1. The CDR3 is 17 residues long. The germline V gene encodes CDR1 SGHTA and CDR2 FQGNSA. V shed 1 base and J 9 bases; nucleotides not matched to a gene: 13. The CDR3 reads CASSLGETGGRGRTQYF. The CDR3 DNA reads as TGTGCCAGCAGCTTAGGGGAGACAGGGGGCAGGGGAAGAACGCAGTATTTT.

CDR3 in DNA: TGTGCCAGCAGCCCCAGATTAACGACAGGGGGGCGAGAGACCCAGTACTTC. Amino acid sequence: CASSPRLTTGGRETQYF. The J gene is TRBJ2-5, the V gene TRBV5-6; 9 positions match TRBD1. The CDR3 runs 17 residues. Trimming cost V 4 bases and J 4 bases; bases outside gene matches: 14. CDR1 is SGHDT and CDR2 is YYEEEE in the germline V gene.

The V and J genes are TRBV7-8 and TRBJ2-5, with D possibly matching TRBD2 (5 bases). The germline V and J ends were trimmed by 4 bases and 7 bases, with 7 bases remaining between them. This CDR3 spans 11 amino acids. Germline CDR1 SGHVS, CDR2 FQNEAQ. The CDR3 region has the DNA TGTGCCAGCAGCTCAGCGGCGACCCAGTACTTC. This encodes CASSSAATQYF.

This chain joins TRBV9 and TRBJ1-6; 11 bases align to TRBD1. The CDR3 consists of 16 residues. Germline V lookup: CDR1 SGDLS, CDR2 YYNGEE. Trimming cost V 3 bases and J 10 bases; bases outside gene matches: 9. CDR3 in amino acids: CASSDSDRGLGSPLHF. CDR3 coding DNA: TGTGCCAGCAGCGACTCGGACAGGGGGCTCGGGTCACCCCTCCACTTT.

This clone was recorded a few times. The chain links TRBV5-1 to TRBJ1-5; D is ambiguous. The V end lost 2 bases, the J end lost 2 bases, and 11 bases lay between the germline ends. The CDR3 is 15 residues long. Per the germline V gene, CDR1 is SGHRS and CDR2 is YFSETQ. Here the CDR3 reads CASSLSGIGNQPQHF. Here the CDR3 DNA reads TGCGCCAGCAGCTTATCGGGAATAGGCAATCAGCCCCAGCATTTT.

V and J are TRBV28 and TRBJ2-5, with 13 positions matching TRBD2. CDR1 MDHEN and CDR2 SYDVKM come from the germline V gene. The CDR3 is made up of 18 amino acids. After removal of 5 bases from V and 2 bases from J, the junction contained 11 bases not matched to a gene. CDR3 sequence (DNA): TGTGCCAGCAGTCCGGCCGGGACTAGCGGGGCAACTCAAGAGACCCAGTACTTC. Translation: CASSPAGTSGATQETQYF.

V is TRBV7-9 and J is TRBJ2-7, with D maybe TRBD1 (6 bases). CDR3 length: 15 residues. Trimming removed 0 bases from V and 0 bases from J, with 9 bases in between. Germline assignment: CDR1 SEHNR and CDR2 FQNEAQ (reference sequence). The CDR3 DNA reads TGTGCCAGCAGCTTAGCCGGGACAAACTCCTACGAGCAGTACTTC. Its translation: CASSLAGTNSYEQYF. Full variable domain (remainder filled in from reference TRBV7-9 and TRBJ2-7): DTGVSQNPRHKITKRGQNVTFRCDPISEHNRLYWYRQTLGQGPEFLTYFQNEAQLEKSRLLSDRFSAERPKGSFSTLEIQRTEQGDSAMYLCASSLAGTNSYEQYFGPGTRLTVT.